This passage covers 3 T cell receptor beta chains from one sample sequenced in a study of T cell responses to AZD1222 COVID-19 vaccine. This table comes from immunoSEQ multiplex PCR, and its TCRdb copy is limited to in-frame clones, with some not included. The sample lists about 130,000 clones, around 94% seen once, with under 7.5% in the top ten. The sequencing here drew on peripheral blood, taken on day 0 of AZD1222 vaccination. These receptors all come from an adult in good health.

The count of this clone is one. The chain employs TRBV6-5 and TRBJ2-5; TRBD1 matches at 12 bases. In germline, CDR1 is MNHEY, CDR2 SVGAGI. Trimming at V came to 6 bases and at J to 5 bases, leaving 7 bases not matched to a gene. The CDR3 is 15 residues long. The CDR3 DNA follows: TGTGCCAGCAGCTTCGGGACAGGGGGCCGGGAGACCCAGTACTTC. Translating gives CASSFGTGGRETQYF.

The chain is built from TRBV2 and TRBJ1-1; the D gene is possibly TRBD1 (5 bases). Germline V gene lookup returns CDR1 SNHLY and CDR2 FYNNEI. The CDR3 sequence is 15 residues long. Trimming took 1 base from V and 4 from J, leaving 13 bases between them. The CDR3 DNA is TGTGCCAGCAGTGAAGAGGGCAGGGCGGGCACTGAAGCTTTCTTT. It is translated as CASSEEGRAGTEAFF.

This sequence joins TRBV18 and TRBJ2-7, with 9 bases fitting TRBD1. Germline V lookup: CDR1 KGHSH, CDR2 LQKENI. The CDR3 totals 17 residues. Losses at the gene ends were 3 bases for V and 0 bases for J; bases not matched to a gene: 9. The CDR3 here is CASSPSGWDRASYEQYF. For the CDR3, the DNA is TGTGCCAGCTCACCCTCAGGGTGGGACAGGGCCTCCTACGAGCAGTACTTC.